The 27 T cell receptor beta chains given below trace back to one sample, sequenced in a study of graft-versus-host responses after intestinal transplantation (dated by TCRdb to the early 2020s). The method was the immunoSEQ multiplex PCR assay. Drawn from immuneACCESS, this table holds only the in-frame rearrangements with V and J called that TCRdb kept. Clones are partly lost; checked studies trace under half to an unresolved V gene and leave the rest unexplained. A total of under 90,000 clones appear in this sample, about 92% of them only once. In total, the top ten clones hold roughly 0.7% of the sample. The material sequenced was PBMCs, taken 98 days after intestinal transplantation. The origin of the receptors is a human patient who received an intestinal transplant, so some T cells may come from the graft donor.

The rearrangement links TRBV6-4 to TRBJ2-7, with 8 bases aligning to TRBD1. Germline CDR1 is MRHNA and CDR2 is SNTAGT. With 10 bases clipped from V and 4 bases from J, the junction kept 15 bases outside the gene matches. The CDR3 consists of 15 residues. CDR3 in DNA: TGTGCCAAATCAACGGCCCAGGGGGCGTTTTACGAGCAGTACTTC. This codes for CAKSTAQGAFYEQYF.

The chain employs TRBV2 and TRBJ1-1; 8 bases are a match to TRBD1. The CDR3 runs to 18 residues. Germline values: CDR1 SNHLY, CDR2 FYNNEI. V trimming: 8 bases; J trimming: 0 bases; junction bases outside the gene matches: 17. CDR3 nucleotides: TGTGCCAGCCCTCCTTCCTATCAGGGGGCCATTTTGAACACTGAAGCTTTCTTT. This translates into CASPPSYQGAILNTEAFF.

The V call is TRBV6-5, the J call TRBJ2-1; 7 bases fit TRBD2. Germline V gene sequence: CDR1 MNHEY, CDR2 SVGAGI. The CDR3 contains 16 residues. The V gene end was trimmed by 3 bases and the J gene end by 6 bases; junction bases not matched to a gene: 11. The CDR3 DNA follows: TGTGCCAGCAGTTATAGCGGTCGGTCGGGGGGCAATGAGCAGTTCTTC. This gives the protein CASSYSGRSGGNEQFF.

This clone was observed a single time. The chain is built from TRBV4-2 and TRBJ2-4; D possibly corresponds to TRBD2 (6 bases). Trimming cost V 3 bases and J 0 bases, with 15 bases left between them. This CDR3 contains 17 residues. Germline V CDR1 and CDR2: LGHNA, YNFKEQ. CDR3 amino acids: CASSQDASALAKNIQYF. CDR3 nucleotides: TGTGCCAGCAGCCAGGACGCTAGCGCTTTAGCCAAAAACATTCAGTACTTC.

The chain carries TRBV9 and TRBJ1-3; perhaps TRBD1 as D (6 bases). The CDR3 has 17 residues. V was pared by 0 bases and J by 0 bases, with 13 bases between. CDR1 is SGDLS and CDR2 is YYNGEE in the germline V gene. The CDR3, as DNA: TGTGCCAGCAGCGTAGATGACAGGCCGTCCTCTGGAAACACCATATATTTT. Encoded protein: CASSVDDRPSSGNTIYF.

The V call is TRBV2, the J call TRBJ2-7; maybe TRBD1 (6 bases). This CDR3 is 13 amino acids long. In germline, CDR1 is SNHLY, CDR2 FYNNEI. V lost 5 bases, J lost 3 bases, and 11 bases lay in between. In DNA, the CDR3 is TGTGCCAGCAGTACCTACAGGGTCTACGAGCAGTACTTC. Encoded protein: CASSTYRVYEQYF.

The rearrangement joins TRBV7-9 to TRBJ2-1; D might be TRBD1 (6 bases). The CDR3 covers 12 residues. Trimming stripped 7 bases from V and 9 bases from J, with 13 bases between. Germline V gene sequence: CDR1 SEHNR, CDR2 FQNEAQ (reference sequence). The CDR3 nucleotides read TGTGCCAGCACCCCACAGGGCCCTGAGCAGTTCTTC. Translated: CASTPQGPEQFF.

The chain employs TRBV5-5 and TRBJ1-2, with D unresolved. The V and J ends lost 0 bases and 2 bases respectively, with 11 bases between them. Germline CDR1 and CDR2: SGHKS and YYEKEE (reference sequence). The CDR3 sequence is 15 residues long. CDR3 sequence reads: CASSLAVRRNYGYTF. CDR3 sequence (DNA): TGTGCCAGCAGCTTGGCCGTCAGGAGAAACTATGGCTACACCTTC.

The chain joins TRBV6-5 to TRBJ1-1, with D possibly TRBD1 on 5 matching bases. The V end lost 10 bases, the J end lost 6 bases, and 18 bases lay between the germline ends. CDR1 and CDR2 (germline): MNHEY, SVGAGI. CDR3 length: 13 amino acids. The CDR3 DNA is TGTGCCACCTGGATGTGGGGGGAGGCTGAAGCTTTCTTT. It codes for CATWMWGEAEAFF.

In this sample, this clone turned up once. The V and J genes are TRBV2 and TRBJ2-3; TRBD2 agrees at 8 bases. Unmatched junction bases numbered 5, after V lost 1 base and J lost 5 bases. The germline V gene has CDR1 SNHLY and CDR2 FYNNEI. This CDR3 spans 15 amino acids. CDR3 in amino acids: CASSEGAGAVDTQYF. DNA for the CDR3: TGTGCCAGCAGTGAAGGAGCGGGGGCCGTAGATACGCAGTATTTT.

This clone showed up just once. V and J are TRBV29-1 and TRBJ2-1, with 10 positions matching TRBD2. Germline V lookup: CDR1 SQVTM, CDR2 ANQGSEA. This CDR3 has 14 residues. V lost 7 bases, J lost 6 bases, and 9 bases stayed unmatched. The CDR3 DNA sequence: TGCAGCGCAATAGCGGGAGGACGGGGCAATGAGCAGTTCTTC. Amino acid sequence: CSAIAGGRGNEQFF.

The CDR3 is CVRSLDDRGSNQPQHF. The CDR3 DNA reads TGTGTCAGAAGCTTGGATGACAGGGGGAGCAATCAGCCCCAGCATTTT. The J gene is TRBJ1-5, the V gene TRBV7-5; TRBD1, as called in the table, went unchecked against the DNA. TRBV7-5 constitutes a pseudogene. The CDR3 is 16 amino acids.

V usage is TRBV5-1 and J usage is TRBJ2-1; no clear D. The CDR3 length is 12 residues. Trimming removed 7 bases from V and 8 bases from J, with 13 bases in between. Germline loops: CDR1 SGHRS, CDR2 YFSETQ. The CDR3 DNA sequence: TGCGCCAGCTCCGCATCTGGAGATGAGCAGTTCTTC. Translating it yields CASSASGDEQFF.

The chain joins TRBV7-3 to TRBJ2-1, with TRBD2 matching over 7 bases. Trimming cost V 2 bases and J 2 bases; bases outside gene matches: 3. The CDR3 is 15 amino acids. The germline gives CDR1 SGHTA, CDR2 FQGTGA. The CDR3 region is CASSLAGAPYNEQFF. The CDR3 coding sequence is TGTGCCAGCAGCTTAGCGGGAGCTCCCTACAATGAGCAGTTCTTC.

The chain recombines TRBV10-3 with TRBJ1-2, with a weak D call TRBD1 (5 bases). The CDR3 is made up of 13 amino acids. V was cut by 6 bases and J by 8 bases, with 16 bases left in between. CDR1 and CDR2 from the germline V gene are ENHRY and SYGVKD. CDR3 in DNA: TGTGCCATCAGGGGGCTCGAGGGTTGGGGCTACACCTTC. Protein product: CAIRGLEGWGYTF.

The genes are TRBV9 and TRBJ2-7, with D possibly matching TRBD1 (5 bases). V lost 0 bases to trimming and J lost 7 bases, with 14 bases between them. Germline CDR1 is SGDLS and CDR2 is YYNGEE. The CDR3 is 14 amino acids. The CDR3 spells CASSVVPQGGEQYF. CDR3 coding DNA: TGTGCCAGCAGCGTAGTTCCCCAGGGTGGGGAGCAGTACTTC.

The chain couples TRBV11-3 to TRBJ1-2; D unresolved. Deletions cut 2 bases from V and 6 bases from J, with 7 bases between. Germline V gene sequence: CDR1 SGHNT, CDR2 YENEEA. This CDR3 is built from 12 residues. The CDR3 DNA is TGTGCCAGCAGCTTACGGACGGATGGCTACACCTTC. This translates into CASSLRTDGYTF. The full variable domain, rest sourced from reference TRBV11-3 and TRBJ1-2, is EAGVVQSPRYKIIEKKQPVAFWCNPISGHNTLYWYLQNLGQGPELLIRYENEEAVDDSQLPKDRFSAERLKGVDSTLKIQPAELGDSAVYLCASSLRTDGYTFGSGTRLTVV.

The chain couples TRBV4-2 to TRBJ1-5; 8 bases align to TRBD1. The V gene end was trimmed by 3 bases and the J gene end by 7 bases; junction bases not matched to a gene: 5. From germline, CDR1 is LGHNA and CDR2 YNFKEQ. The CDR3 loop spans 14 amino acids. This chain's CDR3 is CASSQDREDQPQHF. CDR3 nucleotide sequence: TGTGCCAGCAGCCAGGACAGGGAGGACCAGCCCCAGCATTTT.

The CDR3 region has the DNA TGTGCCAGCAGCTTAGAGATATTCACTGGGAGGAATGAAAAACTGTTTTTT. This codes for CASSLEIFTGRNEKLFF. The rearrangement joins TRBV11-2 to TRBJ1-4; D unresolved. The ends were cut back, 0 bases at V and 5 bases at J, with 16 bases in the middle. The CDR3 contains 17 residues. Germline V gives CDR1 SGHAT, CDR2 FQNNGV. Full variable domain (missing parts from reference TRBV11-2 and TRBJ1-4): EAGVAQSPRYKIIEKRQSVAFWCNPISGHATLYWYQQILGQGPKLLIQFQNNGVVDDSQLPKDRFSAERLKGVDSTLKIQPAKLEDSAVYLCASSLEIFTGRNEKLFFGSGTQLSVL.

This clone was detected only a few times. The CDR3 loop reads CASSHWTVNTEAFF. The CDR3 DNA is TGCGCCAGCAGCCATTGGACGGTGAACACTGAAGCTTTCTTT. The chain recombines TRBV4-1 with TRBJ1-1, with unresolved D. Trimming shortened V by 3 bases and J by 0 bases, and 8 bases separated the two germline ends. This CDR3 has 14 amino acids. Germline V gene data show CDR1 as MGHRA and CDR2 as YSYEKL.

This chain joins TRBV6-1 and TRBJ1-5; no clear D. The germline V gene has CDR1 MNHNS and CDR2 SASEGT. The V gene lost 1 base and the J gene lost 5 bases, with 6 bases spanning the gap. The CDR3 sequence is 13 residues long. The chain's CDR3 is CASSEDTDQPQHF. The DNA for the CDR3 is TGTGCCAGCAGTGAAGATACAGATCAGCCCCAGCATTTT.

This chain links TRBV7-3 with TRBJ2-3, with D tentatively TRBD2 (6 bases). The germline V gene encodes CDR1 SGHTA and CDR2 FQGTGA. The CDR3 spans 14 residues. The V and J ends lost 6 bases and 5 bases respectively, with 15 bases between them. DNA of the CDR3: TGTGCCAGCAGTAAAGGCGGGGTGAGAGATACGCAGTATTTT. It translates to CASSKGGVRDTQYF. The complete variable domain, with remaining parts taken from reference TRBV7-3 and TRBJ2-3, reads GAGVSQTPSNKVTEKGKYVELRCDPISGHTALYWYRQSLGQGPEFLIYFQGTGAADDSGLPNDRFFAVRPEGSVSTLKIQRTERGDSAVYLCASSKGGVRDTQYFGPGTRLTVL.

The chain recombines TRBV6-1 with TRBJ1-5; D is unclear. V lost 2 bases and J lost 1, with 6 bases in between. The CDR3 is 14 residues long. In germline, CDR1 is MNHNS, CDR2 SASEGT. The CDR3 is CASSEQASNQPQHF. In DNA, the CDR3 is TGTGCCAGCAGTGAACAGGCGAGCAATCAGCCCCAGCATTTT.

This chain connects TRBV6-5 to TRBJ2-3, with D perhaps TRBD1 (6 bases). Trimming shortened V by 2 bases and J by 2 bases, and 8 bases separated the two germline ends. The CDR3 has 14 amino acids. Germline assignment: CDR1 MNHEY and CDR2 SVGAGI. CDR3 coding DNA: TGTGCCAGCAGTTACAGGGGGACCACAGATACGCAGTATTTT. This translates into CASSYRGTTDTQYF.

The chain is built from TRBV9 and TRBJ1-1; D might be TRBD1 (6 bases). The CDR3 runs 14 residues. Looked up from germline, CDR1 is SGDLS and CDR2 is YYNGEE. V shed 3 bases and J shed 0 bases, with 9 bases lying between them. CDR3 nucleotides: TGTGCCAGCAGCGGGACAGCTATGAACACTGAAGCTTTCTTT. The encoded protein is CASSGTAMNTEAFF.

The gene calls are TRBV7-3 and TRBJ2-4; D unclear. The CDR3 has 16 amino acids. Germline V gives CDR1 SGHTA, CDR2 FQGTGA. Deletions cut 0 bases from V and 6 bases from J, with 15 bases between. The CDR3 nucleotides read TGTGCCAGCAGCTTAACGGGGTCCCAAGACTTAAACATTCAGTACTTC. Translation gives CASSLTGSQDLNIQYF.

The chain employs TRBV5-1 and TRBJ2-2; perhaps TRBD1 as D (5 bases). The V and J ends lost 0 bases and 1 base respectively, with 10 bases between them. The CDR3 extends over 16 amino acids. In germline, CDR1 is SGHRS, CDR2 YFSETQ. In nucleotides, the CDR3 is TGCGCCAGCAGCTTGGCCCGGACACTGAACACCGGGGAGCTGTTTTTT. As protein: CASSLARTLNTGELFF.